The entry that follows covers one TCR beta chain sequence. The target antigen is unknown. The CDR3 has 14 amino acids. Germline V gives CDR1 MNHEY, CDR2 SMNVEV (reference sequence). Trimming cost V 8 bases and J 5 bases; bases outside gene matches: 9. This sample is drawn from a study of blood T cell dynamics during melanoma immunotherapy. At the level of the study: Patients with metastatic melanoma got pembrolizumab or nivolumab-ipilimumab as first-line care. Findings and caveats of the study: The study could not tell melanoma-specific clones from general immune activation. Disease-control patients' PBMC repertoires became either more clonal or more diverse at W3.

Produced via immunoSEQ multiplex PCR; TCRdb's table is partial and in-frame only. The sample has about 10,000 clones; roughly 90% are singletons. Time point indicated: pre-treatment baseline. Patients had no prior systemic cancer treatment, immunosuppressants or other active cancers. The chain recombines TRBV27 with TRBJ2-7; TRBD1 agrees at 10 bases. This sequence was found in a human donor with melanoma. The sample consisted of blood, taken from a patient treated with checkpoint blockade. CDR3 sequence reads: CASLRTGGSHEQYF. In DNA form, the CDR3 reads TGTGCCAGCCTCAGGACAGGGGGAAGCCACGAGCAGTACTTC.